Shown below are 17 T cell receptor beta chains from a single sample sequenced in a study of T cell repertoires in cytomegalovirus infection. These receptors' targets are unknown. TCRdb reanalysed the reads using MiXCR and keeps one entry per CDR3 protein. The sample includes approximately 1,000,000 distinct CDR3 sequences, about 33% seen only once; the top ten take over 10%. The sample here was cultured CD8+ T cells from PBMCs, taken from culture after CMV antigen stimulation. The receptors come from a human donor in good health (CMV status not recorded). Some clones in this sample may be carry-over from other donors' samples.

The rearrangement uses TRBV15 and TRBJ2-1; the match to TRBD2 covers 8 bases. Germline values: CDR1 LNHNV, CDR2 YYDKDF (reference sequence). The CDR3 is 17 residues long. V shed 8 bases, J shed 1 base, and the junction held 13 bases outside the gene matches. DNA for the CDR3: TGTGCCACCGCCCCCCAGGGTAGCGGGAAATCCTACAATGAGCAGTTCTTC. This encodes CATAPQGSGKSYNEQFF.

The gene calls are TRBV7-6 and TRBJ2-7; 11 bases align to TRBD1. This CDR3 is built from 14 residues. The V gene's germline CDR1 is SGHVS and CDR2 FNYEAQ. With 7 bases clipped from V and 6 bases from J, the junction kept 8 bases outside the gene matches. As DNA, the CDR3 is TGTGCCAGCAACATAGGACAGGGGGCGGGCGAGCAGTACGTC. It specifies CASNIGQGAGEQYV.

With respect to this clonotype: At one of its ends the junction is not consistent with the germline gene, which may arise from a read error. The CDR3 reads CTSSSRGWGSYNEQFF. The CDR3 bases are TGTACCAGTAGTTCGAGGGGGTGGGGATCCTACAATGAGCAGTTCTTC. This chain links TRBV19 with TRBJ2-1, with D possibly being TRBD1 (6 bases). CDR3 size: 16 residues. Germline CDR1 is LNHDA and CDR2 is SQIVND (reference sequence).

The chain uses TRBV28 and TRBJ1-1; D gene unclear. This CDR3 region has 13 residues. Looked up from germline, CDR1 is MDHEN and CDR2 is SYDVKM. The ends were cut back, 7 bases at V and 5 bases at J, with 14 bases in the middle. The CDR3 DNA reads TGTGCCAGCACCCGTTTAGGAGGGACTGAAGCTTTCTTT. Its protein is CASTRLGGTEAFF. Filled out from reference TRBV28 and TRBJ1-1, the complete variable domain reads DVKVTQSSRYLVKRTGEKVFLECVQDMDHENMFWYRQDPGLGLRLIYFSYDVKMKEKGDIPEGYSVSREKKERFSLILESASTNQTSMYLCASTRLGGTEAFFGQGTRLTVV.

In this sample, this clonotype turned up once. The chain carries TRBV25-1 and TRBJ2-7; perhaps D is TRBD1 or TRBD2 (5 bases each). The ends were cut back, 4 bases at V and 5 bases at J, with 18 bases in the middle. The length of the CDR3 is 15 residues. CDR1 and CDR2 from the germline V gene are MGHDK and SYGVNS. DNA for the CDR3: TGTGCCAGCAGTGCTCCAGGGACCTCCGGGGACGAGCAGTACGTC. It translates to CASSAPGTSGDEQYV.

This clonotype occurred a few times. The J gene is TRBJ2-1, the V gene TRBV6-5, with 7 positions matching TRBD1. V shed 2 bases, J shed 4 bases, and the junction held 11 bases outside the gene matches. Germline loops: CDR1 MNHEY, CDR2 SVGAGI. The CDR3 covers 17 residues. Here the CDR3 DNA reads TGTGCCAGCAGTTACCTCTACAGGGGTGGCCTTTACAATGAGCAGTTCTTC. Its protein product is CASSYLYRGGLYNEQFF.

J is TRBJ2-1 and V is TRBV10-3; D might be TRBD1 (5 bases). V was clipped by 0 bases and J by 3 bases, with 9 bases between them. The CDR3 consists of 15 residues. CDR1 and CDR2 from the germline V gene are ENHRY and SYGVKD. Here the CDR3 reads CAISESSQGYNEQFF. The CDR3 DNA is TGTGCCATCAGTGAGTCGAGTCAGGGCTACAATGAGCAGTTCTTC.

This clonotype was observed a few times. The V call is TRBV6-6, the J call TRBJ2-1, with 7 bases lining up with TRBD2. Trimming cost V 11 bases and J 3 bases; bases outside gene matches: 10. CDR3 length equals 14 residues. The germline V gene encodes CDR1 MNHNY and CDR2 SVGAGI (reference sequence). CDR3 bases: TGTGCCGCTGGGGGGGGGGACTTCTACAATGAGCAGTTCTTC. It codes for CAAGGGDFYNEQFF.

This clonotype was detected only a few times. The chain couples TRBV6-2 or TRBV6-3 to TRBJ2-1, with a possible D match to TRBD2 (5 bases). Germline V gene data show CDR1 as MNHEY and CDR2 as SVGEGT. Trimming left V 2 bases short and J 7 bases short, with 21 bases between. This CDR3 is 17 amino acids long. CDR3 DNA: TGTGCCAGCAGTTACCCAAAAACTAGGATCGGGGTAAATGAGCAGTTCTTC. This codes for CASSYPKTRIGVNEQFF.

The genes are TRBV14 and TRBJ1-1, with D uncertain. Per germline, CDR1 SGHDN and CDR2 FVKESK. This CDR3 comprises 15 residues. Trimming cost V 4 bases and J 3 bases, with 15 bases left between them. The CDR3: CASSPSATWYTEAFF. CDR3 nucleotides: TGTGCCAGCAGCCCCTCCGCGACATGGTACACTGAAGCTTTCTTT.

This clonotype was seen a handful of times. The chain combines TRBV10-3 with TRBJ1-1; no reliable D call. This CDR3 is built from 15 residues. The ends were cut back, 2 bases at V and 0 bases at J, with 10 bases in the middle. CDR1 and CDR2 (germline): ENHRY, SYGVKD. DNA of the CDR3: TGTGCCATCAGTGAGAATTCGTACTTGAACACTGAAGCTTTCTTT. It specifies CAISENSYLNTEAFF.

This clonotype was detected only a few times. The chain joins TRBV4-1 to TRBJ2-7; 10 bases agree with TRBD2. The CDR3 is 15 residues long. Trimming cost V 3 bases and J 3 bases; bases outside gene matches: 5. Germline V gives CDR1 MGHRA, CDR2 YSYEKL. CDR3 region: CASSHLAGAGYEQYF. CDR3 nucleotides: TGCGCCAGCAGCCACCTAGCGGGGGCGGGCTACGAGCAGTACTTC.

Here the CDR3 DNA reads TGTGCCAGCAGTTACCAAGCCTACAATGAGCAGTTCTTC. Its translation: CASSYQAYNEQFF. The rearrangement joins TRBV6-8 to TRBJ2-1; D is uncertain. CDR1 MNHGY and CDR2 SAAAGT come from the germline V gene. The CDR3 covers 13 residues. Trimming removed 2 bases from V and 2 bases from J, with 4 bases in between.

At least ten counts were recorded for this clonotype. The J gene is TRBJ2-1, the V gene TRBV7-2, with 7 nucleotides matching TRBD2. This CDR3 region has 14 residues. The germline gives CDR1 SGHTA, CDR2 FQGNSA. Germline trimming cut 3 bases from V and 3 bases from J; bases unmatched to any gene: 2. The CDR3 region is CASSFGEGYNEQFF. The DNA of the CDR3 is TGTGCCAGCAGCTTCGGGGAGGGCTACAATGAGCAGTTCTTC.

A few counts support this clonotype. The chain uses TRBV7-9 and TRBJ2-1, with 7 positions matching TRBD2. This CDR3 has 14 residues. Germline V gene data show CDR1 as SEHNR and CDR2 as FQNEAQ (reference sequence). J was trimmed by 3 bases and V by 8 bases; bases with no gene match: 7. CDR3 amino acids: CASPGGGNYNEQFF. CDR3 nucleotide sequence: TGTGCCAGCCCGGGCGGGGGAAACTACAATGAGCAGTTCTTC.

The genes are TRBV29-1 and TRBJ2-4; D remains ambiguous. From germline, CDR1 is SQVTM and CDR2 ANQGSEA. The CDR3 extends over 12 amino acids. Trimming took off 4 bases at V and 5 bases at J, with 9 bases between the two ends. Here the CDR3 reads CSVGGKENIQYF. Here the CDR3 DNA reads TGCAGCGTTGGTGGGAAGGAAAACATTCAGTACTTC.

For this clonotype: This may be a read error, as it is one base from a much larger clone. The V gene is TRBV28, the J gene TRBJ2-5; no clear D. With 3 bases removed from V and 4 bases from J, the gap between germline ends came to 9 bases. This CDR3 is 13 amino acids long. Germline CDR1 is MDHEN and CDR2 is SYDVKM. The CDR3 protein is CASSFPERETQYF. The CDR3 nucleotides are TGTGCCAGCAGTTTCCCCGAGCGAGAGACCCAGTACTTC.